These 21 T cell receptor beta chains originate from one sample sequenced in a study of STAT5B mutations in CD4+ large granular lymphocyte leukemia. Data came from immunoSEQ multiplex PCR; TCRdb stores just in-frame clones and leaves some out. The sample holds about 30,000 clones, nearly 90% seen once. The sequencing input was CD4+ T cells from blood buffy coats. The source of these receptors is a human donor in good health.

As to this clone: Other DNA sequences of this sample code for an identical CDR3. This chain links TRBV11-2 with TRBJ1-1; 7 bases are a match to TRBD1. With 1 base clipped from V and 2 bases from J, the junction kept 7 bases outside the gene matches. CDR3 size: 16 residues. The germline CDR1 and CDR2 sequences are SGHAT and FQNNGV. CDR3 DNA: TGTGCCAGCAGCTTAGTTATGGGACAGCCAAACACTGAAGCTTTCTTT. Translating gives CASSLVMGQPNTEAFF.

The chain joins TRBV5-1 to TRBJ2-5, with 8 bases that match TRBD1. Germline CDR1 SGHRS, CDR2 YFSETQ. This CDR3 is 15 amino acids long. V was pared by 3 bases and J by 4 bases, with 8 bases of the junction left unmatched. Here the CDR3 reads CASSSQGAFGETQYF. The CDR3 DNA follows: TGCGCCAGCAGCTCCCAGGGGGCGTTTGGAGAGACCCAGTACTTC.

The V call is TRBV7-8, the J call TRBJ2-7; D may correspond to TRBD1 or TRBD2 (6 bases each). Per the germline V gene, CDR1 is SGHVS and CDR2 is FQNEAQ. Trimming pared 5 bases from V and 8 bases from J, leaving 19 bases between. The CDR3 has 14 amino acids. CDR3 sequence (DNA): TGTGCCAGCAGCCCCTGGGGGGAGAGGGACAAGCAGTACTTC. Its translation is CASSPWGERDKQYF.

This clone has just one count. This chain links TRBV6-1 with TRBJ2-3; 7 nucleotides line up with TRBD1. Germline loops: CDR1 MNHNS, CDR2 SASEGT. V lost 4 bases and J lost 1; bases outside the gene matches: 8. The CDR3 sequence is 16 residues long. For the CDR3, the DNA is TGTGCCAGCAGTGGCCGACAGGGAAGGGGCACAGATACGCAGTATTTT. It encodes CASSGRQGRGTDTQYF.

The V and J genes are TRBV7-2 and TRBJ2-7; 7 nucleotides match TRBD2. After removal of 3 bases from V and 1 base from J, the junction contained 0 bases not matched to a gene. Germline V gives CDR1 SGHTA, CDR2 FQGNSA. The CDR3 runs to 13 residues. CDR3 bases: TGTGCCAGCAGCTTCGGGGGGTCCTACGAGCAGTACTTC. Translated, it gives CASSFGGSYEQYF.

The V and J genes are TRBV28 and TRBJ2-1, with 7 bases identical to TRBD2. The CDR3 consists of 23 residues. The V segment lost 3 bases and the J segment 4 bases; nucleotides outside the gene matches: 30. The germline V gene encodes CDR1 MDHEN and CDR2 SYDVKM. The CDR3 region has the DNA TGTGCCAGCAGTTTCCCTTCCCTTCGGGGCGGGAGACCCTTTAGTTTGGAGTACAATGAGCAGTTCTTC. It encodes CASSFPSLRGGRPFSLEYNEQFF.

A few counts support this clone. The chain carries TRBV7-9 and TRBJ1-1; 9 bases agree with TRBD1. CDR1 SEHNR and CDR2 FQNEAQ come from the germline V gene (reference sequence). The CDR3 runs to 16 residues. V dropped 6 bases and J dropped 3; count of bases not matched to a gene: 11. CDR3 coding DNA: TGTGCCAGCAGGACAGGACAGGGGTCATTGGACACTGAAGCTTTCTTT. Protein sequence: CASRTGQGSLDTEAFF.

This clone was counted only a few times. The V call is TRBV7-8, the J call TRBJ2-7; D call uncertain. This CDR3 comprises 15 residues. V was clipped by 2 bases and J by 1 base, with 12 bases between them. Germline V gene lookup returns CDR1 SGHVS and CDR2 FQNEAQ. The CDR3 region is CASSLMVARSYEQYF. CDR3 coding DNA: TGTGCCAGCAGCTTAATGGTGGCTAGATCCTACGAGCAGTACTTC.

The chain has TRBV25-1 and TRBJ2-7; D is undetermined. Per germline, CDR1 MGHDK and CDR2 SYGVNS. The CDR3 runs 14 residues. Deletions cut 6 bases from V and 0 bases from J, with 12 bases between. The CDR3 DNA is TGTGCCAGCAGGCAAGCTTCTAGCTCCTACGAGCAGTACTTC. This gives the protein CASRQASSSYEQYF.

The chain is built from TRBV19 and TRBJ2-1; D not certain. CDR1 and CDR2 from the germline V gene are LNHDA and SQIVND (reference sequence). This CDR3 contains 15 residues. V gave up 0 bases and J gave up 0 bases, with 6 bases separating them. CDR3 coding DNA: TGTGCCAGTAGTATAGACGTAAGCTCCTACAATGAGCAGTTCTTC. Its protein product is CASSIDVSSYNEQFF.

Here the CDR3 reads CASSPIGDTEAFF. The CDR3 region has the DNA TGTGCCAGCAGCCCCATTGGCGACACTGAAGCTTTCTTT. The rearrangement joins TRBV7-6 to TRBJ1-1; D ambiguous. The germline V gene encodes CDR1 SGHVS and CDR2 FNYEAQ. This CDR3 comprises 13 residues. V lost 5 bases to trimming and J lost 3 bases, with 10 bases between them.

The chain joins TRBV6-6 to TRBJ1-1; the D gene is possibly TRBD1 (6 bases). CDR3 length: 16 amino acids. Trimming pared 0 bases from V and 5 bases from J, leaving 16 bases between. Germline V CDR1 and CDR2: MNHNY, SVGAGI (reference sequence). CDR3 bases: TGTGCCAGCAGTTACTCGAACCCGGGGGCTAAAACTGAAGCTTTCTTT. This translates into CASSYSNPGAKTEAFF.

This sequence joins TRBV28 and TRBJ2-5; the match to TRBD2 covers 9 bases. V was pared by 6 bases and J by 0 bases, with 8 bases of the junction left unmatched. Germline lookup yields CDR1 MDHEN and CDR2 SYDVKM. The CDR3 is 16 residues long. The CDR3 loop is CASSPWASGNQETQYF. As DNA, the CDR3 is TGTGCCAGCAGCCCGTGGGCTAGCGGGAACCAAGAGACCCAGTACTTC.

The V and J genes are TRBV20-1 and TRBJ2-1; D remains unclear. Trimming stripped 6 bases from V and 4 bases from J, with 7 bases between. The germline V gene encodes CDR1 DFQATT and CDR2 SNEGSKA (reference sequence). CDR3 length: 11 amino acids. The CDR3 nucleotides read TGCAGTGCAACCGTATACAATGAGCAGTTCTTC. Amino acid sequence: CSATVYNEQFF.

The table lists this clone with a count of one. V and J are TRBV9 and TRBJ2-3; D gene unclear. V lost 4 bases and J 5 bases, leaving 14 bases between the germline ends. Germline-derived CDR1 and CDR2 are SGDLS and YYNGEE. There are 14 residues in the CDR3. The CDR3 here is CASSTDPQIDTQYF. CDR3 sequence (DNA): TGTGCCAGCAGCACCGACCCCCAGATAGATACGCAGTATTTT. Based on the CDR3 plus reference TRBV9 and TRBJ2-3, the full variable domain is DSGVTQTPKHLITATGQRVTLRCSPRSGDLSVYWYQQSLDQGLQFLIQYYNGEERAKGNILERFSAQQFPDLHSELNLSSLELGDSALYFCASSTDPQIDTQYFGPGTRLTVL.

The chain links TRBV11-2 to TRBJ1-4, with TRBD1 identical over 9 bases. V lost 4 bases and J lost 3; bases outside the gene matches: 6. The V gene's germline CDR1 is SGHAT and CDR2 FQNNGV. This CDR3 has 16 residues. The CDR3 nucleotides are TGTGCCAGCAGCTACAGGGGGCGTAGGGCTAATGAAAAACTGTTTTTT. It encodes CASSYRGRRANEKLFF.

The chain is built from TRBV28 and TRBJ1-4; 7 bases fit TRBD1. CDR3 length equals 13 residues. V gave up 6 bases and J gave up 8 bases; unmatched junction bases: 6. The germline CDR1 and CDR2 sequences are MDHEN and SYDVKM. CDR3 coding DNA: TGTGCCAGCAGCTACAGGGGTAAGGAAAAACTGTTTTTT. It encodes CASSYRGKEKLFF.

This clone was recorded once. The chain joins TRBV6-5 to TRBJ1-5; no firm D call. V was pared by 6 bases and J by 9 bases, with 18 bases between. This CDR3 is built from 14 residues. CDR1 and CDR2 from the germline V gene are MNHEY and SVGAGI. The CDR3 sequence: CASRPRRAHRPQHF. DNA for the CDR3: TGTGCCAGCAGGCCGCGGAGGGCACATCGGCCCCAGCATTTT.

The chain recombines TRBV28 with TRBJ1-2; D is undetermined. Trimming shortened V by 6 bases and J by 6 bases, and 17 bases separated the two germline ends. The CDR3 consists of 14 residues. The germline gives CDR1 MDHEN, CDR2 SYDVKM. CDR3 amino acids: CASSPWPTLNGYTF. The CDR3 DNA is TGTGCCAGCAGCCCCTGGCCCACCCTAAATGGCTACACCTTC.

The chain has TRBV18 and TRBJ1-1; 8 positions match TRBD1. The CDR3 contains 15 residues. V was pared by 3 bases and J by 4 bases, with 7 bases of the junction left unmatched. The V gene's germline CDR1 is KGHSH and CDR2 LQKENI. The CDR3 sequence: CASSPQGAGGTEAFF. CDR3 DNA sequence: TGTGCCAGCTCACCGCAGGGGGCAGGGGGCACTGAAGCTTTCTTT.

J is TRBJ2-1 and V is TRBV7-3, with TRBD1 matching 11 bases. Germline loops: CDR1 SGHTA, CDR2 FQGTGA. CDR3 length equals 14 residues. Trimming cost V 4 bases and J 9 bases; bases outside gene matches: 5. The CDR3 reads CASSSGQGAAEQFF. The CDR3 coding sequence is TGTGCCAGCAGCTCCGGACAGGGGGCGGCTGAGCAGTTCTTC.